This TCR beta chain came from a study of cytomegalovirus exposure and HLA in healthy donors (dated by TCRdb to 2017 to 2019). For the wider study: According to a later analysis, one platform produced both the roughly 130 validation repertoires and the 550 to 800 repertoires of the first cohort. In addition to the first cohort of approximately 650 subjects, a separate validation cohort of approximately 110 different subjects was used. The study aimed to test whether cataloging public T cell receptors could reveal signatures of past pathogen exposure. To predict cytomegalovirus infection status, the study brought together high-throughput TCR immunosequencing, statistical association of individual TCRs with disease status, and machine learning.

As regards this clone: The clone's antigen remains unknown. The sample holds no much larger clone one base away, and base qualities are not on file.

V is pared back by 6 bases and J by 8 bases, with 23 bases lying between the germline termini. The germline V gene (reference sequence) yields GTSNPN for CDR1 and SVGIG for CDR2. The CDR3 goes from the cysteine to the phenylalanine over 15 residues. Only the CDR3 DNA stays, 45 bases, in frame from base 1. On the study overall, not on this receptor specifically: The classifier was reported to diagnose cytomegalovirus status with high specificity and sensitivity in both the original and validation cohorts. Three of the identified cytomegalovirus-associated TCR beta chains were confirmed in vitro to be specific for cytomegalovirus antigens. According to the authors, the approach could potentially be generalized to other disease states and immunological phenotypes. While some public TCRs were present in many individuals, most TCR sequences turned up only very rarely across donors. In the study, some 160 TCR beta chains were listed as associated with cytomegalovirus. All 110 or so repertoires were used to score co-occurrence in the validation cohort in a later analysis, because that analysis had no HLA typing for the cohort. Subsequent analysis determined that TCRs grouped into clusters in the first cohort also showed a tendency toward co-occurrence across the 120 or so validation repertoires, and approximately 94% of cluster scores exceeded 0.

Separate from the approximately 700-subject first cohort, the validation cohort of 90 to 150 subjects was the group to which the donors belonged. Libraries were built with the immunoSEQ multiplex PCR assay. Processing in the source paper ran as follows. A statistical classification framework was built to diagnose cytomegalovirus status from the catalog of TCR beta chain sequences. TCRdb provides this immuneACCESS table in a form limited to in-frame rearrangements. Some clones are lacking; in checked studies, under half of them reflect an unresolved V gene, and why the rest are absent is not known. The V and J calls and the clone size are those of that table, but D and trimming were determined from the DNA. In all, the sample holds 55,000 to 75,000 clones, and around 90% of those were seen once. The ten most abundant clones make up 2.5% to 4% of the sample.

The receptor was isolated from a young man in good health and CMV-seronegative. The sequence joins TRBV30 to TRBJ2-1, and the D gene may be TRBD2, 7 bases matching. The sample taken for sequencing was PBMCs. The CDR3 in this case is CACPLMGGGSYEQFF. The DNA sequence follows: TGTGCCTGCCCATTGATGGGGGGCGGGAGTTATGAGCAGTTCTTC.